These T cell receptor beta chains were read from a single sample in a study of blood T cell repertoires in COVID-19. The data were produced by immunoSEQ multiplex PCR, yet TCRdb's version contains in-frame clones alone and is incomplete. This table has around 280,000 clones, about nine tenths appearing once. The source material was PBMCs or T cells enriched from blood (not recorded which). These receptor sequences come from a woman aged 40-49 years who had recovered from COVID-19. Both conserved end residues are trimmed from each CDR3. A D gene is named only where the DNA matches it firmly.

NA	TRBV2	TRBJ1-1	ASRLSSQAF
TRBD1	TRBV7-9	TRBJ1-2	ASSLKRTGVSGYT
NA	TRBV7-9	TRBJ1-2	ASSLDRGVEGYT
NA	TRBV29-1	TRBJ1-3	SVESSRGSGNTIY
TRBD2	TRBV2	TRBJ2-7	ASRPLAGFPYEQY
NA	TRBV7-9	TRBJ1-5	ASSTQGYQPQH
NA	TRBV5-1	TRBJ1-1	ASSWGGTEAF
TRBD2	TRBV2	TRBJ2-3	ASSEGAGGPETDTQY
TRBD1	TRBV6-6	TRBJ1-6	ASSQLGRTGGDNSPLH
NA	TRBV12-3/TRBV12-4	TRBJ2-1	ASSSRGDEQF